These 25 T cell receptor beta chains came from one sample sequenced in a study of radiation and T cells in renal cell carcinoma. Measured with immunoSEQ multiplex PCR; TCRdb has only the in-frame clones, and not every one. The sample includes about 170,000 clones, roughly 90% of them seen just once. Documented time point: blood 4 weeks post-SBRT, at nephrectomy. This sample's treatment: 15 Gy SBRT to primary tumor, nephrectomy 4 weeks later. Sample: blood, taken from a patient whose treatment included radiotherapy and nephrectomy. These receptors all come from a woman aged 45-65 years with renal cell carcinoma.

The chain joins TRBV25-1 to TRBJ2-3; 9 nucleotides agree with TRBD1. V was clipped by 6 bases and J by 1 base; unmatched bases: 5. The CDR3 totals 15 residues. CDR1 and CDR2 (germline): MGHDK, SYGVNS. The CDR3 DNA sequence: TGTGCCAGCAGCGAGCGGGACAGGGGCACAGATACGCAGTATTTT. Its translation: CASSERDRGTDTQYF.

This clone was found a few times. This chain joins TRBV15 and TRBJ1-2; tentatively, D is TRBD1 (5 bases). Per the germline V gene, CDR1 is LNHNV and CDR2 is YYDKDF (reference sequence). Trimming removed 3 bases from V and 1 base from J, with 6 bases in between. CDR3 size: 13 residues. The CDR3 DNA reads TGTGCCACCAGCAGGGGGCTTAACTATGGCTACACCTTC. This translates into CATSRGLNYGYTF.

This chain joins TRBV21-1 and TRBJ1-1; the table gives TRBD1 as D, unverified against the DNA. TRBV21-1 is a documented pseudogene. The length of the CDR3 is 16 residues. The CDR3 nucleotides read TGTGCCAGCAGCAAGGAGGATAGACAGGGGCTCACTGAAGCTTTCTTT. It encodes CASSKEDRQGLTEAFF.

This clone has only one observation. The chain links TRBV6-5 to TRBJ2-2, with TRBD1 as a possible D gene (6 bases). The length of the CDR3 is 15 residues. V lost 4 bases and J lost 7, with 16 bases in between. CDR1 is MNHEY, CDR2 SVGAGI, per germline. CDR3 protein: CASSSVQGRGGELFF. The CDR3 coding sequence is TGTGCCAGCAGTTCCGTACAGGGCAGAGGCGGGGAGCTGTTTTTT.

This chain uses TRBV5-1 with TRBJ1-4; D is ambiguous. The CDR3 runs 16 residues. Germline V CDR1 and CDR2: SGHRS, YFSETQ. Trimming cost V 0 bases and J 1 base, with 10 bases left between them. The CDR3 sequence: CASSLGPPVTNEKLFF. CDR3 DNA sequence: TGCGCCAGCAGCTTGGGCCCTCCGGTAACTAATGAAAAACTGTTTTTT. Combining the CDR3 with reference TRBV5-1 and TRBJ1-4 gives the whole variable domain KAGVTQTPRYLIKTRGQQVTLSCSPISGHRSVSWYQQTPGQGLQFLFEYFSETQRNKGNFPGRFSGRQFSNSRSEMNVSTLELGDSALYLCASSLGPPVTNEKLFFGSGTQLSVL.

This clone was found a few times. V gene TRBV6-1 combines with J gene TRBJ2-1; a weak D match, TRBD2 (7 bases). The germline V gene has CDR1 MNHNS and CDR2 SASEGT. The CDR3 runs to 16 residues. V was clipped by 3 bases and J by 7 bases, with 19 bases between them. The CDR3 DNA follows: TGTGCCAGCAGTGACTATGGGGGGGCAGGGCGAAATGAGCAGTTCTTC. This translates into CASSDYGGAGRNEQFF.

The chain uses TRBV7-8 and TRBJ1-5; weak D call: TRBD1 (6 bases). V was pared by 0 bases and J by 0 bases, with 24 bases between. Germline CDR1 is SGHVS and CDR2 is FQNEAQ. This CDR3 spans 21 amino acids. DNA of the CDR3: TGTGCCAGCAGCTTAGCGCGCTTTATCAGGTCGGGGGCGGGTAGCAATCAGCCCCAGCATTTT. Translated: CASSLARFIRSGAGSNQPQHF.

The chain employs TRBV28 and TRBJ1-1; D perhaps matches TRBD1 (5 bases). Germline CDR1 is MDHEN and CDR2 is SYDVKM. The CDR3 loop spans 14 amino acids. V was trimmed by 3 bases and J by 0 bases, leaving 8 bases between them. The chain's CDR3 is CASSLGRVNTEAFF. The CDR3, as DNA: TGTGCCAGCAGTTTGGGCAGGGTGAACACTGAAGCTTTCTTT.

The chain is built from TRBV14 and TRBJ2-2; D is perhaps TRBD1 (6 bases). The CDR3 extends over 15 amino acids. With 6 bases removed from V and 5 bases from J, the gap between germline ends came to 16 bases. CDR1 SGHDN and CDR2 FVKESK come from the germline V gene. The CDR3 sequence: CASSRTGMRTGELFF. The CDR3 region has the DNA TGTGCCAGCAGTCGTACAGGGATGAGAACCGGGGAGCTGTTTTTT.

J is TRBJ1-4 and V is TRBV7-2; the D gene is possibly TRBD1 (5 bases). Germline V gene data show CDR1 as SGHTA and CDR2 as FQGNSA. V dropped 3 bases and J dropped 7 bases, with 12 bases sitting between them. CDR3 size: 14 residues. The CDR3 nucleotides read TGTGCCAGCAGCTTGCGGCAGGGAAGTGAAAAACTGTTTTTT. It specifies CASSLRQGSEKLFF.

In DNA, the CDR3 is TGTGCCAGCAGTGTGCGGACGGGAACTAATGAAAAACTGTTTTTT. Translated: CASSVRTGTNEKLFF. This rearrangement joins TRBV2 to TRBJ1-4; D gene uncertain. The length of the CDR3 is 15 residues. Germline lookup yields CDR1 SNHLY and CDR2 FYNNEI. With 4 bases removed from V and 1 base from J, the gap between germline ends came to 10 bases.

This clone appeared once. The rearrangement links TRBV5-1 to TRBJ2-1; D is unresolved. The germline CDR1 and CDR2 sequences are SGHRS and YFSETQ. CDR3 length equals 14 residues. V was clipped by 2 bases and J by 0 bases, with 6 bases between them. As DNA, the CDR3 is TGCGCCAGCAGCTTTTCTAGCTCCTACAATGAGCAGTTCTTC. Translation: CASSFSSSYNEQFF.

In its sample, this clone was seen a few times. The rearrangement joins TRBV21-1 to TRBJ2-5; TRBD2, the D gene given by the table, was not confirmed from the DNA. TRBV21-1 is assigned pseudogene status. The CDR3 spans 14 residues. The CDR3 DNA is TGTGCCAGCAGCAAGGAGCGGGTACAAGAGACCCAGTACTTC. Protein sequence: CASSKERVQETQYF.

The chain is built from TRBV4-3 and TRBJ2-1; D not resolved. CDR1 is LGHNA, CDR2 YSLEER, per germline. V gave up 0 bases and J gave up 4 bases, with 10 bases separating them. This CDR3 has 15 amino acids. The CDR3 DNA reads TGCGCCAGCAGCCAAGATGGACGGTATTACAATGAGCAGTTCTTC. It encodes CASSQDGRYYNEQFF.

The V call is TRBV30, the J call TRBJ2-7, with a weak D call TRBD1 (5 bases). V was cut by 2 bases and J by 2 bases, with 13 bases left in between. The CDR3 totals 14 residues. Germline loops: CDR1 GTSNPN, CDR2 SVGIG (reference sequence). The CDR3 nucleotides are TGTGCCTGGAGTCCGTTGGGCAGGGCCTACGAGCAGTACTTC. Translation: CAWSPLGRAYEQYF.

V and J are TRBV1 and TRBJ2-3; TRBD2 was called by the table and not checked on the DNA. TRBV1 is termed a pseudogene. CDR3 size: 15 residues. CDR3 nucleotides: TGCACCAGCAGCCCGGGCGGGGGGTACACAGATACGCAGTATTTT. Its protein product is CTSSPGGGYTDTQYF.

J is TRBJ1-1 and V is TRBV19; D is uncertain. CDR1 and CDR2 from the germline V gene are LNHDA and SQIVND (reference sequence). V lost 0 bases to trimming and J lost 1 base, with 9 bases between them. The CDR3 is 15 amino acids. DNA of the CDR3: TGTGCCAGTAGTATAGATCGGTCGGGGAACACTGAAGCTTTCTTT. Protein product: CASSIDRSGNTEAFF.

The chain is built from TRBV19 and TRBJ1-2, with D perhaps matching TRBD1 (5 bases). Trimming took 3 bases from V and 4 from J, leaving 15 bases between them. Germline lookup yields CDR1 LNHDA and CDR2 SQIVND (reference sequence). The CDR3 consists of 15 residues. The CDR3 sequence: CASSIFGTTGYGYTF. In DNA, the CDR3 is TGTGCCAGTAGTATTTTTGGGACCACCGGCTATGGCTACACCTTC. The whole variable domain, filled in from reference TRBV19 and TRBJ1-2, reads DGGITQSPKYLFRKEGQNVTLSCEQNLNHDAMYWYRQDPGQGLRLIYYSQIVNDFQKGDIAEGYSVSREKKESFPLTVTSAQKNPTAFYLCASSIFGTTGYGYTFGSGTRLTVV.

This clone showed up just a few times. The CDR3 nucleotides read TGTGCCAGCAGCTTGCTTCTGGGACAGGGCTTCTCTGGGGCCAACGTCCTGACTTTC. Protein: CASSLLLGQGFSGANVLTF. V is TRBV5-6 and J is TRBJ2-6; TRBD1 aligns across 9 bases. With 1 base clipped from V and 0 bases from J, the junction kept 8 bases outside the gene matches. The CDR3 covers 19 residues. Per germline, CDR1 SGHDT and CDR2 YYEEEE.

The J gene is TRBJ1-6, the V gene TRBV27; a possible D gene is TRBD1 (5 bases). The germline gives CDR1 MNHEY, CDR2 SMNVEV (reference sequence). The V gene lost 2 bases and the J gene lost 5 bases, with 16 bases spanning the gap. This CDR3 has 17 residues. CDR3 sequence: CASSLGRGVYDNSPLHF. The CDR3 coding sequence is TGTGCCAGCAGTTTAGGGAGGGGCGTTTATGATAATTCACCCCTCCACTTT.

The CDR3 bases are TGTGCCAGCAGTTACACCACGCCGGGACTCGCAGATACGCAGTATTTT. Translating gives CASSYTTPGLADTQYF. The rearrangement uses TRBV6-5 and TRBJ2-3; a possible D gene is TRBD2 (6 bases). The CDR3 sequence is 16 residues long. Looked up from germline, CDR1 is MNHEY and CDR2 is SVGAGI. Trimming cost V 2 bases and J 4 bases, with 16 bases left between them.

The chain recombines TRBV28 with TRBJ1-4, with TRBD1 as a possible D gene (5 bases). The CDR3 is made up of 14 amino acids. V lost 7 bases to trimming and J lost 8 bases, with 17 bases between them. The germline V gene has CDR1 MDHEN and CDR2 SYDVKM. The CDR3 loop is CASKTGTLREKLFF. CDR3 coding DNA: TGTGCCAGCAAAACTGGGACCCTCAGGGAAAAACTGTTTTTT.

This chain links TRBV5-5 with TRBJ1-2; D not resolved. Trimming took 5 bases from V and 9 from J, leaving 8 bases between them. The CDR3 length is 10 residues. Germline lookup yields CDR1 SGHKS and CDR2 YYEKEE (reference sequence). The CDR3 DNA follows: TGTGCCAGCAGATCAGCATGCTACACCTTC. Translated, it gives CASRSACYTF. The complete variable domain, with remaining parts taken from reference TRBV5-5 and TRBJ1-2, reads DAGVTQSPTHLIKTRGQQVTLRCSPISGHKSVSWYQQVLGQGPQFIFQYYEKEERGRGNFPDRFSARQFPNYSSELNVNALLLGDSALYLCASRSACYTFGSGTRLTVV.

This chain uses TRBV7-6 with TRBJ1-5; 7 bases match TRBD1. The trim removed 2 bases at V and 6 bases at J, leaving 7 bases unmatched. Germline CDR1 SGHVS, CDR2 FNYEAQ. The CDR3 sequence is 15 residues long. The CDR3 DNA reads TGTGCCAGCAGCTTATTGAAGGGGGCGGGTCAGCCCCAGCATTTT. It specifies CASSLLKGAGQPQHF.

This clone was counted only a few times. This chain links TRBV18 with TRBJ1-2; perhaps TRBD1 as D (6 bases). Germline CDR1 and CDR2: KGHSH and LQKENI. V shed 7 bases and J shed 3 bases, with 9 bases lying between them. This CDR3 contains 12 residues. CDR3 nucleotide sequence: TGTGCCAGCTGGGACATCTACTATGGCTACACCTTC. Protein: CASWDIYYGYTF.